This record covers a single TCR beta chain. These data come from a study of T cell changes during pregnancy in multiple sclerosis. V trimming: 8 bases; J trimming: 3 bases; junction bases outside the gene matches: 8. The germline V gene encodes CDR1 MNHEY and CDR2 SVGAGI. The CDR3 covers 15 residues. Only in-frame clones appear in the TCRdb table, and some are missing; sequencing was by immunoSEQ multiplex PCR. Of tens of thousands of clones in the sample, roughly 89% are singletons; the top ten hold about 1.6%. The rearrangement links TRBV6-5 to TRBJ2-2; 8 bases line up with TRBD2. The sequencing used peripheral blood, collected after pregnancy. This clonotype was obtained from a female donor in good health, enrolled as a control in a pregnancy study. The CDR3 region is CASVSGGLDTGELFF. In DNA, the CDR3 is TGTGCCAGCGTCTCGGGGGGGCTCGACACCGGGGAGCTGTTTTTT.